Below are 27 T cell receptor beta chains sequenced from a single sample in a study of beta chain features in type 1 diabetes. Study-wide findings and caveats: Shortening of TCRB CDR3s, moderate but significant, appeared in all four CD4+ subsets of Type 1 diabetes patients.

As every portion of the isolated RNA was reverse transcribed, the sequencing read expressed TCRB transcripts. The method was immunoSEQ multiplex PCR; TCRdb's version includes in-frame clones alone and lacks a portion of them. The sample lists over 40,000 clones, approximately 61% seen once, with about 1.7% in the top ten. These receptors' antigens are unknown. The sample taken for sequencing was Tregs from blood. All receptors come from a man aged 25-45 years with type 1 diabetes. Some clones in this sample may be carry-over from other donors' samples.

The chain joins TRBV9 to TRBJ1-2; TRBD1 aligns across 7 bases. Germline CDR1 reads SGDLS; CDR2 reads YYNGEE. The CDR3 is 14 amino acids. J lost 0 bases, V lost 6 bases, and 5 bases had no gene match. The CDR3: CASTTRGANYGYTF. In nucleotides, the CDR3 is TGTGCCAGCACTACCAGGGGGGCTAACTATGGCTACACCTTC.

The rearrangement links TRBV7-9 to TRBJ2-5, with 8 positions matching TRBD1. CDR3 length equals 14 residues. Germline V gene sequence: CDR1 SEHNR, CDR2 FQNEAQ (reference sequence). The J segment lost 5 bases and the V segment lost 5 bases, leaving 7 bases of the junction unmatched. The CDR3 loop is CASSRQGTRETQYF. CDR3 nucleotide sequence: TGTGCCAGCAGCCGACAGGGGACGCGGGAGACCCAGTACTTC.

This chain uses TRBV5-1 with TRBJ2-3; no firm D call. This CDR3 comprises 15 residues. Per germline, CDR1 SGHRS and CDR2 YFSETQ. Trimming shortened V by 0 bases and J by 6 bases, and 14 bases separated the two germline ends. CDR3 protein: CASSLGSGTVDTQYF. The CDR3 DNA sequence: TGCGCCAGCAGCTTGGGGTCTGGCACAGTGGATACGCAGTATTTT. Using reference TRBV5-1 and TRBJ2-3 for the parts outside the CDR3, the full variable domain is KAGVTQTPRYLIKTRGQQVTLSCSPISGHRSVSWYQQTPGQGLQFLFEYFSETQRNKGNFPGRFSGRQFSNSRSEMNVSTLELGDSALYLCASSLGSGTVDTQYFGPGTRLTVL.

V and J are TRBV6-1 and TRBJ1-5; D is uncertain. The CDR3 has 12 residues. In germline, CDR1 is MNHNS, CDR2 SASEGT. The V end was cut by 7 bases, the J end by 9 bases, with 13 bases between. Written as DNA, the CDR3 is TGTGCCAGCACCCGGGGATGGGGGCCCCAGCATTTT. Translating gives CASTRGWGPQHF.

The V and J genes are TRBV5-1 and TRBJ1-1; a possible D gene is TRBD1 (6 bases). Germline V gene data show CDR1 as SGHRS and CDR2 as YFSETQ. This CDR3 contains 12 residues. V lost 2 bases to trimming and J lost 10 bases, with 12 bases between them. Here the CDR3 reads CASSLDRTRAFF. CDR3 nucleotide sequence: TGCGCCAGCAGCTTAGACAGGACGCGAGCTTTCTTT.

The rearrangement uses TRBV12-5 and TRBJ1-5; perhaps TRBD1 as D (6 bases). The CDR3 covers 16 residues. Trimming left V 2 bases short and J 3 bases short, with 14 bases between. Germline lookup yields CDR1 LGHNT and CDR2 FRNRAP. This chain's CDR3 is CASGLLGRQDNQPQHF. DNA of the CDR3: TGTGCTAGTGGTTTGCTGGGTAGACAGGACAATCAGCCCCAGCATTTT.

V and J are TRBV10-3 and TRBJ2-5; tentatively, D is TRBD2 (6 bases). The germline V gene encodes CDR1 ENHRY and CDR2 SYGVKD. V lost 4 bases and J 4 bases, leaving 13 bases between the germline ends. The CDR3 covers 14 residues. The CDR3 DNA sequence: TGTGCCATCAGTGTCGTGGAGGGCTCAGAGACCCAGTACTTC. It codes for CAISVVEGSETQYF.

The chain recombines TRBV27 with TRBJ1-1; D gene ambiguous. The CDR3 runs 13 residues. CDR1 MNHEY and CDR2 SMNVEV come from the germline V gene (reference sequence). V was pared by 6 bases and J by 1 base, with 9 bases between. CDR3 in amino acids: CASSSQANTEAFF. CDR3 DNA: TGTGCCAGCAGCTCGCAGGCGAACACTGAAGCTTTCTTT.

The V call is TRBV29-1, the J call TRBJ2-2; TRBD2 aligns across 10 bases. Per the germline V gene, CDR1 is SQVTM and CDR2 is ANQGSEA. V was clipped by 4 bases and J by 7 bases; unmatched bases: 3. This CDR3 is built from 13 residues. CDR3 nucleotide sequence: TGCAGCGTTGCGCCTAGCGGGGGCGGGGAGCTGTTTTTT. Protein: CSVAPSGGGELFF.

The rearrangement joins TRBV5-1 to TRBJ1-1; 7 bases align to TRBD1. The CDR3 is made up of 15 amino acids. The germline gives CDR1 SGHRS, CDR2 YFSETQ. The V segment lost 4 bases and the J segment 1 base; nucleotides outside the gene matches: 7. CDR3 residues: CASSLSGQANTEAFF. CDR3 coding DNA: TGCGCCAGCAGCCTCTCCGGACAGGCGAACACTGAAGCTTTCTTT.

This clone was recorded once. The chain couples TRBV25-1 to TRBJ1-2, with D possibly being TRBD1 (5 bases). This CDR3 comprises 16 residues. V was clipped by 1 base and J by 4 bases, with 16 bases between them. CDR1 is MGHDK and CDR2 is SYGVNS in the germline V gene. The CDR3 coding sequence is TGTGCCAGCAGTGAATGGACGGGGGATGGAGGCTATGGCTACACCTTC. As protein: CASSEWTGDGGYGYTF.

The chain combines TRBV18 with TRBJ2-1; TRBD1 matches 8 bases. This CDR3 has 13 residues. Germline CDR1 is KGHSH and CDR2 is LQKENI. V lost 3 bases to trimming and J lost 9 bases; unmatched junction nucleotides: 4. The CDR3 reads CASSPRTGFEQFF. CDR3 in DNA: TGTGCCAGCTCACCCCGGACAGGGTTTGAGCAGTTCTTC.

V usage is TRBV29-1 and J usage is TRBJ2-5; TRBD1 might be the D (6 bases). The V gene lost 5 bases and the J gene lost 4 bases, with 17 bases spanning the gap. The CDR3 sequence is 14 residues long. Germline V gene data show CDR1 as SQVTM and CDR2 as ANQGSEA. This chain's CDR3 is CSVRLPGDGETQYF. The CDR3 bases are TGCAGCGTTAGACTCCCAGGGGACGGAGAGACCCAGTACTTC.

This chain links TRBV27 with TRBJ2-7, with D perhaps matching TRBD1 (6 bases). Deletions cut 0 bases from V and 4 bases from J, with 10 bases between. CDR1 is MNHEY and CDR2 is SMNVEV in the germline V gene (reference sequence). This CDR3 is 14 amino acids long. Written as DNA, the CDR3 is TGTGCCAGCAGTTTATCTATGGACAGTTACGAGCAGTACTTC. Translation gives CASSLSMDSYEQYF.

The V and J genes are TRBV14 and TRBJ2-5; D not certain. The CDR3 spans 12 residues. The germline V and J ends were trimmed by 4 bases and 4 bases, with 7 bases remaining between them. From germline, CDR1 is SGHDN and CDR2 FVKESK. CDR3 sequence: CASSPGPETQYF. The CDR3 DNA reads TGTGCCAGCAGCCCAGGCCCAGAGACCCAGTACTTC. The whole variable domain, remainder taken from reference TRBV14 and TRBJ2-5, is EAGVTQFPSHSVIEKGQTVTLRCDPISGHDNLYWYRRVMGKEIKFLLHFVKESKQDESGMPNNRFLAERTGGTYSTLKVQPAELEDSGVYFCASSPGPETQYFGPGTRLLVL.

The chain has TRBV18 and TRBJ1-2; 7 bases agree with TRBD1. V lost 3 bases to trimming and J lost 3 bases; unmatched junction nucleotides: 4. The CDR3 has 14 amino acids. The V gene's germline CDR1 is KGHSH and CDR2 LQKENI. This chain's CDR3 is CASSPTGRYYGYTF. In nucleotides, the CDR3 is TGTGCCAGCTCACCGACAGGGCGCTACTATGGCTACACCTTC.

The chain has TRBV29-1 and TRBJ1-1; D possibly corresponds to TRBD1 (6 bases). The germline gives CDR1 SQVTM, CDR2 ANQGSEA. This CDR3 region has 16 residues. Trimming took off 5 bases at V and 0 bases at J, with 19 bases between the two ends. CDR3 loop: CSVYGQWGRMNTEAFF. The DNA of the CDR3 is TGCAGCGTTTACGGACAGTGGGGGAGAATGAACACTGAAGCTTTCTTT. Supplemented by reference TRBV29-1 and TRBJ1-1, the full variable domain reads SAVISQKPSRDICQRGTSLTIQCQVDSQVTMMFWYRQQPGQSLTLIATANQGSEATYESGFVIDKFPISRPNLTFSTLTVSNMSPEDSSIYLCSVYGQWGRMNTEAFFGQGTRLTVV.

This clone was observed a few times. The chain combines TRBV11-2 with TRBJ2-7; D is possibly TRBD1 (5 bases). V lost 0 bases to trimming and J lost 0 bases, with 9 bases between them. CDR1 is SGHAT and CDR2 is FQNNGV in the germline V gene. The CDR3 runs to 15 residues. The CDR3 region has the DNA TGTGCCAGCAGCTTAGACTTACAGGTCTCCTACGAGCAGTACTTC. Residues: CASSLDLQVSYEQYF. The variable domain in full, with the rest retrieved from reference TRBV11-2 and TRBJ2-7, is EAGVAQSPRYKIIEKRQSVAFWCNPISGHATLYWYQQILGQGPKLLIQFQNNGVVDDSQLPKDRFSAERLKGVDSTLKIQPAKLEDSAVYLCASSLDLQVSYEQYFGPGTRLTVT.

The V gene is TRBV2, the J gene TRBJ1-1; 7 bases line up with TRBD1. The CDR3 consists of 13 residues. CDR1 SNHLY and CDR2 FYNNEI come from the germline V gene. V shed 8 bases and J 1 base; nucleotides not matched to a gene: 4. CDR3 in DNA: TGTGCCAGCCAGGGGGAAGCGAACACTGAAGCTTTCTTT. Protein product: CASQGEANTEAFF.

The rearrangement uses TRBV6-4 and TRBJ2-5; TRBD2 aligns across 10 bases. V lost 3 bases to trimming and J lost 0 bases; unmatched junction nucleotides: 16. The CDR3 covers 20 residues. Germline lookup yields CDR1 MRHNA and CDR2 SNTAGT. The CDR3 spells CASSDRKSGGAPSYQETQYF. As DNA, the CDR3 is TGTGCCAGCAGTGATAGGAAAAGCGGGGGGGCCCCCTCGTACCAAGAGACCCAGTACTTC.

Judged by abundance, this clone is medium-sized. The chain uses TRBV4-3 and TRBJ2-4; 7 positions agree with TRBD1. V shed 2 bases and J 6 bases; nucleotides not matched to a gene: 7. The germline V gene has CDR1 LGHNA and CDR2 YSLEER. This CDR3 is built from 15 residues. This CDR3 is CASSQTRGWGNIQYF. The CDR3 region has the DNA TGCGCCAGCAGCCAAACCAGGGGGTGGGGAAACATTCAGTACTTC.

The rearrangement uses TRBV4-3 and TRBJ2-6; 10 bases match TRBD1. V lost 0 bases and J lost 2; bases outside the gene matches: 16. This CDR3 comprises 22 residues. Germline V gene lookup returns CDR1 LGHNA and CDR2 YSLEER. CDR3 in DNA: TGCGCCAGCAGCCAAGATTCCCCACACCTGGACAGGGGGATGCCTGGGGCCAACGTCCTGACTTTC. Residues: CASSQDSPHLDRGMPGANVLTF.

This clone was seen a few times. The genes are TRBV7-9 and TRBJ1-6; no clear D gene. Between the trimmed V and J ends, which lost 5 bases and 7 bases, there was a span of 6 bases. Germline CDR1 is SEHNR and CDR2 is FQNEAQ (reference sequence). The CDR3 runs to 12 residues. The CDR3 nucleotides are TGTGCCAGCAGCGGAGAGAATTCACCCCTCCACTTT. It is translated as CASSGENSPLHF.

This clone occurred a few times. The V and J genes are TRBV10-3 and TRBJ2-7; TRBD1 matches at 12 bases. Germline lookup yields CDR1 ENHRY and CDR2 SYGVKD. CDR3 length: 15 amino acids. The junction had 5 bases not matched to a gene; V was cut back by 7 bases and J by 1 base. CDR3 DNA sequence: TGTGCCATCACCCCGGGACAGGGGGCATCCTACGAGCAGTACTTC. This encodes CAITPGQGASYEQYF.

The CDR3 is CASRLGEVLGEETQYF. CDR3 in DNA: TGTGCCAGCCGACTAGGGGAGGTCTTGGGGGAAGAGACCCAGTACTTC. The V call is TRBV2, the J call TRBJ2-5; a weak D match, TRBD2 (6 bases). Deletions cut 8 bases from V and 3 bases from J, with 22 bases between. The CDR3 has 16 amino acids. Germline values: CDR1 SNHLY, CDR2 FYNNEI.

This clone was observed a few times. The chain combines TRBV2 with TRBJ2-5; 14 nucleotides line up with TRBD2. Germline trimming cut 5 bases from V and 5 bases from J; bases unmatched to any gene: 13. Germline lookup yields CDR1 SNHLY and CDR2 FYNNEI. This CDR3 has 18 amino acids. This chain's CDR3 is CASSQPGGLAGGRETQYF. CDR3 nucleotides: TGTGCCAGCAGTCAACCCGGAGGACTAGCGGGGGGCCGGGAGACCCAGTACTTC.

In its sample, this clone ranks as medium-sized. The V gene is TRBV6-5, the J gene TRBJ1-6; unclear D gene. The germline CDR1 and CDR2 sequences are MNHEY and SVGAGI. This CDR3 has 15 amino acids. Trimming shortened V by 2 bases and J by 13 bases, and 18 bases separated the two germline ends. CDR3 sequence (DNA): TGTGCCAGCAGTTACGCGGCTTTTTCACGGTCCCCCCTCCACTTT. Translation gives CASSYAAFSRSPLHF.